This T cell receptor (beta chain) came from a study of a mutant IDH1 vaccine in newly diagnosed glioma. In the study overall: Patients had received radiotherapy, temozolomide, or both previously, most receiving both.

As for time point: week 11, during vaccination. The vaccine gave 300 ug of a 20-mer mutant IDH1 peptide subcutaneously per dose. TCRdb keeps only in-frame clones here, not all; method: immunoSEQ multiplex PCR. The sample contains under 55,000 clones, 91% of which appear only once. Trimming cost V 0 bases and J 14 bases, with 18 bases left between them. This CDR3 is 14 amino acids long. Germline lookup yields CDR1 SNHLY and CDR2 FYNNEI. Remarks on this clone: What it recognizes is unknown.

The sequenced sample was PBMCs, obtained from a glioma patient whose treatment included an IDH1 peptide vaccine. The clonotype originates from a man in his fifties or sixties with glioma. The chain uses TRBV2 and TRBJ2-3, with D possibly called TRBD1 or TRBD2 (6 bases each). This chain's CDR3 is CASSEAEGHAGRYF. In DNA, the CDR3 is TGTGCCAGCAGTGAAGCGGAGGGACACGCAGGTCGGTATTTT.